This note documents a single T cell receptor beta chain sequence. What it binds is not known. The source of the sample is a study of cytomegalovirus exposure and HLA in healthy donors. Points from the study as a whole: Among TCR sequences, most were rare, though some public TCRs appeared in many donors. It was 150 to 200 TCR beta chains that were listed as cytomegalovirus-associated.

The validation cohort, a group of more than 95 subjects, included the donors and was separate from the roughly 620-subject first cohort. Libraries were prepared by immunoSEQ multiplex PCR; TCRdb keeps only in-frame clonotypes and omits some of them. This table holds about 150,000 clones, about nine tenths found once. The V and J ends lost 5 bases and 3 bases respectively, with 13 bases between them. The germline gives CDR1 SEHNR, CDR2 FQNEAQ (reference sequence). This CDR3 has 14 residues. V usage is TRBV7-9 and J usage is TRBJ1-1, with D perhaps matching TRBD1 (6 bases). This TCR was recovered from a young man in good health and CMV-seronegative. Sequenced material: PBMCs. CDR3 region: CASSRGQKDTEAFF. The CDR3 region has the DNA TGTGCCAGCAGCCGTGGACAGAAAGACACTGAAGCTTTCTTT.